The rows below give T cell receptor beta chains drawn from one sample of a study of PD-1 and CTLA-4 blockade in melanoma. Assay: immunoSEQ multiplex PCR; the TCRdb copy retains only in-frame clones and omits some. The sample carries 25,000 to 40,000 clones, roughly nine tenths recorded once. Specimen: CD8+ T cells from peripheral blood, collected from a patient given anti-PD-1 treatment. These receptors originate from a human donor with melanoma. Each CDR3 is given with its conserved first and last residue. The D gene is left open where the match is weak. Rows give clone size only sometimes, using once, few, many, or a class for an expanded clone.

cdr3_length j_call clone_size v_call d_call cdr3_nt cdr3_aa
14 TRBJ2-7 - TRBV28 TRBD1 TGTGCCAGCAGGGAGACAGGGGGTTCCTACGAGCAGTACTTC CASRETGGSYEQYF
16 TRBJ1-2 - TRBV9 TRBD1 TGTGCCAGCACCCCCTCGACAGGGGAGGAGGACTATGGCTACACCTTC CASTPSTGEEDYGYTF
14 TRBJ1-2 - TRBV4-3 - TGCGCCAGCAGCCAAGATGGGAGCAGGCCTGGCTACACCTTC CASSQDGSRPGYTF
16 TRBJ2-3 - TRBV7-9 TRBD2 TGTGCCAGCAGCTCCGTCGGGGGGAGGAGCACAGATACGCAGTATTTT CASSSVGGRSTDTQYF
13 TRBJ1-1 - TRBV5-4 TRBD1 TGTGCCAGCAGCCCTCAGGGGGGCACTGAAGCTTTCTTT CASSPQGGTEAFF
14 TRBJ1-1 few TRBV29-1 - TGCAGCGTTGAAGGCAGCTCGATGAACACTGAAGCTTTCTTT CSVEGSSMNTEAFF
14 TRBJ2-2 - TRBV5-6 - TGTGCCAGCAGCTTGGGGCTGGCTCCCGGGGAGCTGTTTTTT CASSLGLAPGELFF
13 TRBJ2-7 - TRBV9 - TGTGCCAGCAGCGTAGGGGGGGCGACCGAGCAGTACTTC CASSVGGATEQYF
17 TRBJ1-4 - TRBV4-3 - TGCGCCAGCAGCCAAGATGCAGTTCGAGGTACTAATGAAAAACTGTTTTTT CASSQDAVRGTNEKLFF
14 TRBJ2-7 - TRBV4-1 TRBD2 TGCGCCAGCAGCCAAACCGGACTAGCGCCTGCGGAGTACTTC CASSQTGLAPAEYF
15 TRBJ1-2 - TRBV2 - TGTGCCAGCAGTGAGGGACGAGCTCCCAACTATGGCTACACCTTC CASSEGRAPNYGYTF
13 TRBJ2-2 - TRBV14 - TGTGCCAGCAGCCCTATATTACCCGGGGAGCTGTTTTTT CASSPILPGELFF
15 TRBJ2-5 - TRBV2 - TGTGCCAGCAGTACTCCCGGGACACTTCAAGAGACCCAGTACTTC CASSTPGTLQETQYF
14 TRBJ1-2 - TRBV6-6 TRBD1 TGTGCCAGCACCCCCAGGGGGGCGTACTATGGCTACACCTTC CASTPRGAYYGYTF
15 TRBJ1-1 - TRBV15 TRBD1 TGTGCCACCAGCAGGACAGGGGAGAAGGACACTGAAGCTTTCTTT CATSRTGEKDTEAFF
14 TRBJ2-1 - TRBV27 - TGTGCCAGCAGTTTCAGTTCCTCCTACAATGAGCAGTTCTTC CASSFSSSYNEQFF
16 TRBJ2-3 - TRBV28 TRBD2 TGTGCCAGCAGTTTTGTTAGCGGGGGGGCATCAGATACGCAGTATTTT CASSFVSGGASDTQYF
16 TRBJ2-7 - TRBV7-6 - TGTGCCAGCAGCTCACGACCGGTGGACAGCTCCTACGAGCAGTACTTC CASSSRPVDSSYEQYF
17 TRBJ1-2 - TRBV14 - TGTGCCAGCAGCCAAGAACCAGGGGCGTCTCCTAACTATGGCTACACCTTC CASSQEPGASPNYGYTF
13 TRBJ1-1 - TRBV25-1 TRBD1 TGTGCCAGCAGTCAGGGAGGGGGCTCGTCGGCTTTCTTT CASSQGGGSSAFF
11 TRBJ2-7 - TRBV27 - TGTGCCAGCAGCAACAGTGTCGAGCAGTACTTC CASSNSVEQYF
14 TRBJ2-7 - TRBV27 - TGTGCCAGCAGTTTAATCGTAGGAGAGGGGGAGCAGTACTTC CASSLIVGEGEQYF
15 TRBJ1-2 - TRBV27 - TGTGCCAGCAGTTTGAATCACCAAGATGGCTATGGCTACACCTTC CASSLNHQDGYGYTF
12 TRBJ1-1 - TRBV5-1 TRBD1 TGCGCCAGCAGCTTCAGAGGGGGCGAAACTTTCTTT CASSFRGGETFF
17 TRBJ1-1 - TRBV4-3 TRBD1 TGCGCCAGCAGCCAAATTAACAGGGGCCCGATGAACACTGAAGCTTTCTTT CASSQINRGPMNTEAFF
12 TRBJ2-3 few TRBV7-9 - TGTGCCAGCAGCTTAGCGGAAGATACGCAGTATTTT CASSLAEDTQYF
12 TRBJ2-1 - TRBV27 TRBD1 TGTGCCAGCAGTCTAATGACAGGGGAGCAGTTCTTC CASSLMTGEQFF
15 TRBJ2-7 once TRBV5-4 TRBD1 TGTGCCAGCAGCTGGGACAGGGGGGTTCTCTACGAGCAGTACTTC CASSWDRGVLYEQYF
17 TRBJ1-3 once TRBV5-6 - TGTGCCAGCAGCGACAGAAGGGTGTTGACCTCTGGAAACACCATATATTTT CASSDRRVLTSGNTIYF
9 TRBJ1-2 - TRBV2 - TGTGGGACGAGGGACCTCTACACCTTC CGTRDLYTF
12 TRBJ1-3 - TRBV25-1 - TGTGCCAGCAGCTCAAGGGGAAACACCATATATTTT CASSSRGNTIYF
17 TRBJ2-6 - TRBV28 - TGTGCCAGCAGTTTAGACTCCGTATTCTCTGGGGCCAACGTCCTGACTTTC CASSLDSVFSGANVLTF
14 TRBJ2-7 - TRBV7-9 TRBD1 TGTGCCAGCAGCGCCTCGGGACAGCCACCCGAGCAGTACTTC CASSASGQPPEQYF
16 TRBJ1-6 - TRBV2 TRBD1 TGTGCCAGCAGTGTCCCGGGACAGGGAAAGGATTCACCCCTCCACTTT CASSVPGQGKDSPLHF
14 TRBJ2-7 - TRBV5-6 TRBD1 TGTGCCAGCAGCTTGGTAGACAGGGTTTACGAGCAGTACTTC CASSLVDRVYEQYF
16 TRBJ1-5 - TRBV4-1 TRBD1 TGCGCCAGCAGCCACGAACCCGGGGACAGAAATCAGCCCCAGCATTTT CASSHEPGDRNQPQHF
15 TRBJ2-3 - TRBV19 - TGTGCCAGTAGTATAGAAGGGGGAAGCACAGATACGCAGTATTTT CASSIEGGSTDTQYF
15 TRBJ1-1 - TRBV3-1/TRBV3-2 - TGTGCCAGCAGCCTTGGGGCAGTGACTCCCACTGAAGCTTTCTTT CASSLGAVTPTEAFF
15 TRBJ1-1 - TRBV6-5 TRBD1 TGTGCCAGCAGCGCCCCGGACAGGGGGGACCCTGAAGCTTTCTTT CASSAPDRGDPEAFF
15 TRBJ1-2 - TRBV5-6 TRBD1 TGTGCCAGCAGCTTGGCGGGGCAGGGGGCGGATGGCTACACCTTC CASSLAGQGADGYTF
16 TRBJ1-2 - TRBV5-4 TRBD1 TGTGCCAGCAGCCCGGGACCAGGGGGCGGGGAAAGCGGCTACACCTTC CASSPGPGGGESGYTF
16 TRBJ2-2 - TRBV13 - TGTGCCAGCAGCGCTCGGGGTTTCGAGGGCACCGGGGAGCTGTTTTTT CASSARGFEGTGELFF
21 TRBJ1-5 - TRBV18 TRBD1 TGTGCCAGCTCACCAGAGGGAGTAGGGACAGGGGCGGTTCGGGTCAATCAGCCCCAGCATTTT CASSPEGVGTGAVRVNQPQHF